Listed below are T cell receptor beta chains from one sample, sequenced in a study of blood T cell repertoires in COVID-19. Measured with immunoSEQ multiplex PCR; TCRdb has only the in-frame clones, and not every one. The sample includes about 260,000 clones, around 86% of them seen just once. The sequencing input was peripheral blood. The source of these receptors is a woman in her 40s who had recovered from COVID-19. CDR3s include the opening cysteine and the closing phenylalanine or tryptophan. A D gene is named only where the DNA matches it firmly. Clone size is shown for a subset of rows, as once, few, many or a class of expanded clone.

cdr3_length j_call clone_size d_call v_call cdr3_nt cdr3_aa
15 TRBJ2-7 . TRBD1 TRBV7-9 TGTGCCAGCAGCCGAGGGACAGCTTCGTCCTACGAGCAGTACTTC CASSRGTASSYEQYF
16 TRBJ1-2 . TRBD1 TRBV19 TGTGCCAGTAGTATAGCCTCCGGGACAGCCTTCTATGGCTACACCTTC CASSIASGTAFYGYTF
11 TRBJ2-1 once . TRBV27 TGTGCCAGCAGTCGGGGGAATGAGCAGTTCTTC CASSRGNEQFF
16 TRBJ2-1 . . TRBV5-1 TGCGCCAGCAGCTTGGACAGACCCTACCTAACGAATGAGCAGTTCTTC CASSLDRPYLTNEQFF
14 TRBJ1-5 . . TRBV5-5 TGTGCCAGCAGCTTGATGGCGGTTGATCAGCCCCAGCATTTT CASSLMAVDQPQHF
13 TRBJ1-2 . . TRBV6-5 TGTGCCAGCAGTTACACAGCCACCTATGGCTACACCTTC CASSYTATYGYTF
13 TRBJ1-5 . . TRBV18 TGTGCCAGCTCACCAAACGGGAATACGCCCCAGCATTTT CASSPNGNTPQHF
16 TRBJ2-5 . . TRBV27 TGTGCCAGCAGTTTAACAAAACGGGGAGCTGAAGAGACCCAGTACTTC CASSLTKRGAEETQYF
13 TRBJ1-2 few . TRBV11-2 TGTGCCAGCAGCTCGCCGGCGGGGTATGGCTACACCTTC CASSSPAGYGYTF
15 TRBJ1-5 many TRBD1 TRBV27 TGTGCCAGCAGAGCCACAGGGGCCCGCAATCAGCCCCAGCATTTT CASRATGARNQPQHF
15 TRBJ1-5 . . TRBV9 TGTGCCAGCAGCCCCCGTGGCAGGTATGATCAGCCCCAGCATTTT CASSPRGRYDQPQHF
12 TRBJ1-2 . . TRBV30 TGTGCCTGGAGTCGCGGGGGGATTGGCTACACCTTC CAWSRGGIGYTF
14 TRBJ2-7 few TRBD1 TRBV29-1 TGCAGCGTTGAACCGACAGGGAAGAACTACGAGCAGTACTTC CSVEPTGKNYEQYF
12 TRBJ1-2 few . TRBV2 TGTGCCAGCAGTGTCGCGGAGTATGGCTACACCTTC CASSVAEYGYTF
16 TRBJ1-5 . TRBD1 TRBV4-2 TGTGCCAGCAGCCAAGAGTATGGGGACAGGGCGTCGCCCCAGCATTTT CASSQEYGDRASPQHF
14 TRBJ1-2 . . TRBV27 TGTGCCAGCAGTCCATATATCGGTAACTATGGCTACACCTTC CASSPYIGNYGYTF
15 TRBJ2-5 . TRBD1 TRBV6-5 TGTGCCAGCAGTTCAGACAGGGGGCGCGGGGAGACCCAGTACTTC CASSSDRGRGETQYF
14 TRBJ2-5 . . TRBV21-1 TGTGCCAGCAGCAAAAGGAAACAGAAGGAGACCCAGTACTTC CASSKRKQKETQYF
13 TRBJ1-3 once . TRBV2 TGTGCCAGGGGACTGTCCTCTGGAAACACCATATATTTT CARGLSSGNTIYF
14 TRBJ1-3 . . TRBV2 TGTGCCAGCAGCCTCAGGATGGCTGGAAACACCATATATTTT CASSLRMAGNTIYF
14 TRBJ1-6 many . TRBV5-4 TGTGCCAGCAGCTTGACTCACTTGGATTCACCCCTCCACTTT CASSLTHLDSPLHF
15 TRBJ1-4 . . TRBV4-3 TGCGCCAGCAGCCAAGAGGTCAGGCGTACTGAAAAACTGTTTTTT CASSQEVRRTEKLFF
16 TRBJ1-5 . TRBD1 TRBV2 TGTGCCAGCAGCCTCCTTGCACAGGGGGCGTCACAGCCCCAGCATTTT CASSLLAQGASQPQHF
16 TRBJ2-3 . TRBD2 TRBV6-5 TGTGCCAGCAGTTCCCCGGGAGGGGCCCGGTCTGATACGCAGTATTTT CASSSPGGARSDTQYF
15 TRBJ2-3 . . TRBV4-3 TGCGCCAGCAGCCAAGAGCAGGGTCCCACAGATACGCAGTATTTT CASSQEQGPTDTQYF
16 TRBJ1-2 . TRBD1 TRBV11-2 TGTGCCAGCAGCTCCGGACAGGGTGTTGTCGACTATGGCTACACCTTC CASSSGQGVVDYGYTF
14 TRBJ1-2 . TRBD1 TRBV7-6 TGTGCCAGCAGCTTAGGCGGGACAGGGTATGGCTACACCTTC CASSLGGTGYGYTF
16 TRBJ2-1 . . TRBV15 TGTGCCACCAGCAGATCTAGGGGAGGGGGACACAATGAGCAGTTCTTC CATSRSRGGGHNEQFF
14 TRBJ1-5 . . TRBV19 TGTGCCAGTAGTATGCCAGGGGTGATGCAGCCCCAGCATTTT CASSMPGVMQPQHF
17 TRBJ2-5 . . TRBV5-5 TGTGCCAGCAGCGGCCGGACTTCAGTTTCGTACCAAGAGACCCAGTACTTC CASSGRTSVSYQETQYF
17 TRBJ1-5 . TRBD1 TRBV24-1 TGTGCCACCAGTTGTGGGACAGGTTGTTATAGCAATCAGCCCCAGCATTTT CATSCGTGCYSNQPQHF
15 TRBJ2-1 . . TRBV5-5 TGTGCCAGCAGCTTGAGGCAGGTGTCCTACAATGAGCAGTTCTTC CASSLRQVSYNEQFF
16 TRBJ2-7 . TRBD1 TRBV7-8 TGTGCCAGCACCAAGTGGCGGGGACAGGGTTTCTACGAGCAGTACTTC CASTKWRGQGFYEQYF
14 TRBJ1-5 . . TRBV6-5 TGTGCCAGCAGTTATGGGGGGGCTGGTCAGCCCCAGCATTTT CASSYGGAGQPQHF
11 TRBJ2-2 . . TRBV12-3/TRBV12-4 TGTGCCAGCAGCGACAATAGGGAGCTGTTTTTT CASSDNRELFF
16 TRBJ1-6 once . TRBV19 TGTGCCAGTAGTAGCCCCGGGGGCTCCTATAATTCACCCCTCCACTTT CASSSPGGSYNSPLHF
14 TRBJ2-7 . . TRBV11-2 TGTGCCAGCAGCTCAGGGGGAGGTGGTTACGAGCAGTACTTC CASSSGGGGYEQYF
16 TRBJ2-5 . TRBD1 TRBV5-1 TGCGCCAGCAGCTTGGCCCCGGGACAGGGCCAAGAGACCCAGTACTTC CASSLAPGQGQETQYF
17 TRBJ1-5 few TRBD1 TRBV12-5 TGTGCTAGTGGTTTAGATCAATCCGGGACAGGTGTTCAGCCCCAGCATTTT CASGLDQSGTGVQPQHF
15 TRBJ1-3 . . TRBV2 TGTGCCAGCAGTGAAGTAACCCTCCGGGGAAACACCATATATTTT CASSEVTLRGNTIYF
13 TRBJ2-5 . TRBD2 TRBV11-2 TGTGCCAGCAGCTTAGGACTAGCGGGGGGCCCGCACTTC CASSLGLAGGPHF
15 TRBJ2-2 . TRBD2 TRBV3-1/TRBV3-2 TGTGCCAGCAGCCGAACCACGGGGGGGGCCGGGGAGCTGTTTTTT CASSRTTGGAGELFF
12 TRBJ2-7 . . TRBV30 TGTGCCTGGAGTGCCGGGGGCTACGAGCAGTACTTC CAWSAGGYEQYF
16 TRBJ2-1 . TRBD2 TRBV5-1 TGCGCCAGCAGCTTGGTGCCTAGCGGGGGGTACAATGAGCAGTTCTTC CASSLVPSGGYNEQFF
19 TRBJ2-6 . . TRBV15 TGTGCCACCAGCAGAGATAGTCCAGGGGCCGTGAGGGGGGCCAACGTCCTGACTTTC CATSRDSPGAVRGANVLTF
16 TRBJ1-5 . . TRBV4-1 TGCGCCAGCAGCCAAACCCAGGATCATAGCAATCAGCCCCAGCATTTT CASSQTQDHSNQPQHF
13 TRBJ2-5 once . TRBV7-9 TGTGCCAGCAGCTTAGGAACAGTGGAGACCCAGTACTTC CASSLGTVETQYF
15 TRBJ2-1 . . TRBV7-9 TGTGCCAGCAGCCCACCCGTACTCTCCGCCCGTGAGCAGTTCTTC CASSPPVLSAREQFF
16 TRBJ1-1 . . TRBV11-1 TGTGCCAGCAGCTTACCGAGTCGCGCCGGGAACACTGAAGCTTTCTTT CASSLPSRAGNTEAFF
14 TRBJ1-6 . TRBD1 TRBV6-5 TGTGCCAGCAGATCAACAGGGGATAATTCACCCCTCCACTTT CASRSTGDNSPLHF
13 TRBJ2-1 . . TRBV10-2 TGCGCCAGCAAAGGAGATCTTGAGGATGAGCAGTTCTTC CASKGDLEDEQFF
13 TRBJ2-1 . . TRBV3-1/TRBV3-2 TGTGCCAGCAGCCAGACTAGATACAATGAGCAGTTCTTC CASSQTRYNEQFF
13 TRBJ1-1 . TRBD1 TRBV7-9 TGTGCCAGCAGCGCCCCAGGAGGACAGGTGGCTTTCTTT CASSAPGGQVAFF
17 TRBJ1-2 once . TRBV5-6 TGTGCCAGCAGCTTGGACCGGGGGGGCAGTTTTAGAGATGGCTACACCTTC CASSLDRGGSFRDGYTF